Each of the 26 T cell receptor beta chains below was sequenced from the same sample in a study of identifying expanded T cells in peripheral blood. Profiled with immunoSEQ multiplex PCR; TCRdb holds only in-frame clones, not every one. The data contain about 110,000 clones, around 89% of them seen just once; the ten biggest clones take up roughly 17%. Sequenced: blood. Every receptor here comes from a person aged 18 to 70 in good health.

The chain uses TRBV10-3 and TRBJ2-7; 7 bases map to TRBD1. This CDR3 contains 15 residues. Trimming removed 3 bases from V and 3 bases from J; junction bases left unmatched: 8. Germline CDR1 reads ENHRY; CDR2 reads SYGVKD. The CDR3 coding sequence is TGTGCCATCAGTGATCCGGACAGGAGCGACTACGAGCAGTACTTC. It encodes CAISDPDRSDYEQYF.

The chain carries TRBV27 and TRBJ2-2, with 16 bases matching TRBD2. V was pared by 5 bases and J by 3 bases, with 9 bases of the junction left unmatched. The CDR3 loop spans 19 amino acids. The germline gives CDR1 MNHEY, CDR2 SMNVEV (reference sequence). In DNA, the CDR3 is TGTGCCAGCAGTCCCCCCGGGACTAGCGGGGGGGGATACACCGGGGAGCTGTTTTTT. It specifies CASSPPGTSGGGYTGELFF.

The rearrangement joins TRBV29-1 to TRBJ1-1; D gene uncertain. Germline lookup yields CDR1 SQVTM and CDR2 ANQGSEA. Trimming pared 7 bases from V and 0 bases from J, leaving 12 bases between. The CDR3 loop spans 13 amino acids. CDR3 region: CSAPVGMNTEAFF. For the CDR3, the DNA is TGCAGCGCCCCGGTCGGGATGAACACTGAAGCTTTCTTT.

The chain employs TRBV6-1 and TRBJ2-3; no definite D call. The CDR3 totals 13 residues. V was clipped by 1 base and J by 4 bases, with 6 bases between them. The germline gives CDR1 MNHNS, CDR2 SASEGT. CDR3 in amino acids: CASSEVSADTQYF. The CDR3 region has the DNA TGTGCCAGCAGTGAAGTGAGCGCAGATACGCAGTATTTT.

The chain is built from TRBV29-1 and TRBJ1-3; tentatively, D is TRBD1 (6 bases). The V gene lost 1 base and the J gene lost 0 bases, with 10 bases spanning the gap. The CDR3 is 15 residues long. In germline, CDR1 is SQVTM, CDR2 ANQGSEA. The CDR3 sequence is CSVEGTATSGNTIYF. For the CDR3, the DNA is TGCAGCGTTGAAGGGACAGCTACCTCTGGAAACACCATATATTTT.

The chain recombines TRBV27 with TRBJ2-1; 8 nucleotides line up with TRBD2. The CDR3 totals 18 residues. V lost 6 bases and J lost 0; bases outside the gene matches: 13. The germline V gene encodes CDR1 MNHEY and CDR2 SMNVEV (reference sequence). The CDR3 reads CASSPLGSGGVSYNEQFF. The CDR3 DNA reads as TGTGCCAGCAGCCCCCTGGGGAGCGGGGGAGTCTCCTACAATGAGCAGTTCTTC.

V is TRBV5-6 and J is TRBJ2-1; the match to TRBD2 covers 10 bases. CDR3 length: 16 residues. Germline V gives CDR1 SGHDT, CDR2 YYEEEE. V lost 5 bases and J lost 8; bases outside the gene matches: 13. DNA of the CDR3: TGTGCCAGCAGTTCGGAAAGCGGGGGGGCGGTCCATGAGCAGTTCTTC. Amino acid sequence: CASSSESGGAVHEQFF.

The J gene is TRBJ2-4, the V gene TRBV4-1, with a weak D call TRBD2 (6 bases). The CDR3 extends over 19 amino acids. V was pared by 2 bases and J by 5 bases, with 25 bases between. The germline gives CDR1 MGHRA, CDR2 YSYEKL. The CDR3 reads CASSQMPAGWAHRENIQYF. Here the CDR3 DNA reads TGCGCCAGCAGCCAAATGCCAGCGGGTTGGGCGCATCGGGAAAACATTCAGTACTTC.

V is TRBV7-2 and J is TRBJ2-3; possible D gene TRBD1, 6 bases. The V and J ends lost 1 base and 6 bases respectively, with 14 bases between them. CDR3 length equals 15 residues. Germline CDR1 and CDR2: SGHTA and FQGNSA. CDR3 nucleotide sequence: TGTGCCAGCAGCTTAGTGGTGGGGGCCGGGGATACGCAGTATTTT. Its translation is CASSLVVGAGDTQYF.

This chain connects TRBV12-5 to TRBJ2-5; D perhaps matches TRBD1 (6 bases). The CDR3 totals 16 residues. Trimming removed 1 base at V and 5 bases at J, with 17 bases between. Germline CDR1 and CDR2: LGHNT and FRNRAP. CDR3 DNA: TGTGCTAGTGGTTTGGGAGGGGGAATAGGAGAGGAGACCCAGTACTTC. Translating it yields CASGLGGGIGEETQYF.

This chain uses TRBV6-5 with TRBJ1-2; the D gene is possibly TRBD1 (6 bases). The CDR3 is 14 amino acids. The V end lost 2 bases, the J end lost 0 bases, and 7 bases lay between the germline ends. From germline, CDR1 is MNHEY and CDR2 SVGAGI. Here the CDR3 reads CASSYDRPNYGYTF. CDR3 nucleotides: TGTGCCAGCAGTTACGACAGGCCTAACTATGGCTACACCTTC.

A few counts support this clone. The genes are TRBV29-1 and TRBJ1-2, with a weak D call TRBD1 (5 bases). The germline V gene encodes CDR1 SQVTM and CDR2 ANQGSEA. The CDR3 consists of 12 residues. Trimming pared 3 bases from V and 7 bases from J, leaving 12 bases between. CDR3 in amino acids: CSVDGGGSGYTF. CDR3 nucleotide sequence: TGCAGCGTTGACGGGGGGGGGAGTGGCTACACCTTC.

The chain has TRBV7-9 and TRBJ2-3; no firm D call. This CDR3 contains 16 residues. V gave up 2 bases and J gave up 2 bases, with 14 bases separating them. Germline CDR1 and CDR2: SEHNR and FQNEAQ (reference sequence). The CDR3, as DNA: TGTGCCAGCAGCTTATCGAGACGGGTCGTCACAGATACGCAGTATTTT. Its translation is CASSLSRRVVTDTQYF. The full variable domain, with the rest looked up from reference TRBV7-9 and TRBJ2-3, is DTGVSQNPRHKITKRGQNVTFRCDPISEHNRLYWYRQTLGQGPEFLTYFQNEAQLEKSRLLSDRFSAERPKGSFSTLEIQRTEQGDSAMYLCASSLSRRVVTDTQYFGPGTRLTVL.

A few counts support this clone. CDR3 bases: TGTGCCAGCAGCCCGAGGGTAGGCGCTAACTATGGCTACACCTTC. Translating gives CASSPRVGANYGYTF. The gene calls are TRBV11-2 and TRBJ1-2; D is undetermined. This CDR3 has 15 residues. Germline assignment: CDR1 SGHAT and CDR2 FQNNGV. Between the trimmed V and J ends, which lost 5 bases and 0 bases, there was a span of 13 bases. Based on the CDR3 plus reference TRBV11-2 and TRBJ1-2, the full variable domain is EAGVAQSPRYKIIEKRQSVAFWCNPISGHATLYWYQQILGQGPKLLIQFQNNGVVDDSQLPKDRFSAERLKGVDSTLKIQPAKLEDSAVYLCASSPRVGANYGYTFGSGTRLTVV.

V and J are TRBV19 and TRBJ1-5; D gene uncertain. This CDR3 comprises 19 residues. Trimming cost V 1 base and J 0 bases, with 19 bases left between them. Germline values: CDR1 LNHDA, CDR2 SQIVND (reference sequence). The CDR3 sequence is CASSIVPPGFVNSNQPQHF. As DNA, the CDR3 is TGTGCCAGTAGTATAGTACCCCCAGGTTTCGTAAATAGCAATCAGCCCCAGCATTTT.

This chain's CDR3 is CASSTITGVGQKLFF. The CDR3 region has the DNA TGTGCCAGTAGTACGATTACAGGGGTTGGTCAAAAACTGTTTTTT. The V and J genes are TRBV19 and TRBJ1-4; 7 nucleotides line up with TRBD1. CDR3 size: 15 residues. Germline V gene sequence: CDR1 LNHDA, CDR2 SQIVND (reference sequence). V was pared by 4 bases and J by 9 bases, with 11 bases of the junction left unmatched.

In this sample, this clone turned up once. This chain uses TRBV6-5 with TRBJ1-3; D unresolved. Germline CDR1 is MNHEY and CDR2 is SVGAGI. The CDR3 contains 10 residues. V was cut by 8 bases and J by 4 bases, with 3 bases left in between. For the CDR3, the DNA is TGTGCCAGCGAAGGAAACACCATATATTTT. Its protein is CASEGNTIYF.

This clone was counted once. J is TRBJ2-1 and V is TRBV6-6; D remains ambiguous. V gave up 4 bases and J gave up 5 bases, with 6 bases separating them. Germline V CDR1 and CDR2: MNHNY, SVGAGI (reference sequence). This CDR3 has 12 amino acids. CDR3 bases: TGTGCCAGCAGTTTAGACAACAATGAGCAGTTCTTC. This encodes CASSLDNNEQFF.

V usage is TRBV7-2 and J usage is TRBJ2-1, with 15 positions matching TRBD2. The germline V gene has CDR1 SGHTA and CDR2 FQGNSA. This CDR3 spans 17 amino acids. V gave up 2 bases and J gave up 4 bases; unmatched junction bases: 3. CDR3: CASSLWTSGGAYNEQFF. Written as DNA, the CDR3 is TGTGCCAGCAGCTTATGGACTAGCGGGGGGGCGTACAATGAGCAGTTCTTC.

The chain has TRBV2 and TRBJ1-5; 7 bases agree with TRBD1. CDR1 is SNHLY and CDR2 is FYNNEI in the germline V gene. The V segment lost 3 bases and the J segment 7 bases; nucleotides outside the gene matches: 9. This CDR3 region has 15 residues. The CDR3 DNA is TGTGCCAGCAGTGACGTAGGCAGGGGGATGCAGCCCCAGCATTTT. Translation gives CASSDVGRGMQPQHF.

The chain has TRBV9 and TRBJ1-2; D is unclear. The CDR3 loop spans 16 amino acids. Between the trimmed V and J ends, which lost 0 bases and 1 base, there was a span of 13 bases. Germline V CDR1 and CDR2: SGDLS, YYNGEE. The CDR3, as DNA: TGTGCCAGCAGCGTAGGGCGGGAGAACTTTAACTATGGCTACACCTTC. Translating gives CASSVGRENFNYGYTF.

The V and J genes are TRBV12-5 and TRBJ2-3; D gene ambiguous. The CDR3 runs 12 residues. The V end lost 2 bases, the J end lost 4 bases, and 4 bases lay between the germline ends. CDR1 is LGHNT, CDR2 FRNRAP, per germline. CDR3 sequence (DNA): TGTGCTAGTGGTTTGACCCCAGATACGCAGTATTTT. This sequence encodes CASGLTPDTQYF.

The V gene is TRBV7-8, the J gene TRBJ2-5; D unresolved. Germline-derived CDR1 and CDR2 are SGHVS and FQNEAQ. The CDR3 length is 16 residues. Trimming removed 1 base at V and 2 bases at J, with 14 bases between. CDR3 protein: CASSLVPGLLQETQYF. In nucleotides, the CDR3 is TGTGCCAGCAGCTTAGTACCCGGCCTTCTTCAAGAGACCCAGTACTTC. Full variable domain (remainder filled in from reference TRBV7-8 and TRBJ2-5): GAGVSQSPRYKVAKRGQDVALRCDPISGHVSLFWYQQALGQGPEFLTYFQNEAQLDKSGLPSDRFFAERPEGSVSTLKIQRTQQEDSAVYLCASSLVPGLLQETQYFGPGTRLLVL.

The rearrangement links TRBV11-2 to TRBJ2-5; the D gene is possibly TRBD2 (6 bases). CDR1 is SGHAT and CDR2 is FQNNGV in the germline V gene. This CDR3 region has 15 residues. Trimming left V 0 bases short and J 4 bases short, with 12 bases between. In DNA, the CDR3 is TGTGCCAGCAGCTTAGAACTAGCCCAGAGAGAGACCCAGTACTTC. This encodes CASSLELAQRETQYF.

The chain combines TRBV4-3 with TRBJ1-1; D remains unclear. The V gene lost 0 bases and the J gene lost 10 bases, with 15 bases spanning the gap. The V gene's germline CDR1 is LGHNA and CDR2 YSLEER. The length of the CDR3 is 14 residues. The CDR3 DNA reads TGCGCCAGCAGCCAAGATCTGCCCTATGAAGGAGCTTTCTTT. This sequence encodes CASSQDLPYEGAFF.

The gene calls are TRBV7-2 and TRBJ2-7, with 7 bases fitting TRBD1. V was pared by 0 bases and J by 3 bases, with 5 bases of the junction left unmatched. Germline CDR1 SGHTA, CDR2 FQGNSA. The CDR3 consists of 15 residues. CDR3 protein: CASSLAPQGLYEQYF. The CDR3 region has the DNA TGTGCCAGCAGCTTAGCCCCACAGGGGCTCTACGAGCAGTACTTC.